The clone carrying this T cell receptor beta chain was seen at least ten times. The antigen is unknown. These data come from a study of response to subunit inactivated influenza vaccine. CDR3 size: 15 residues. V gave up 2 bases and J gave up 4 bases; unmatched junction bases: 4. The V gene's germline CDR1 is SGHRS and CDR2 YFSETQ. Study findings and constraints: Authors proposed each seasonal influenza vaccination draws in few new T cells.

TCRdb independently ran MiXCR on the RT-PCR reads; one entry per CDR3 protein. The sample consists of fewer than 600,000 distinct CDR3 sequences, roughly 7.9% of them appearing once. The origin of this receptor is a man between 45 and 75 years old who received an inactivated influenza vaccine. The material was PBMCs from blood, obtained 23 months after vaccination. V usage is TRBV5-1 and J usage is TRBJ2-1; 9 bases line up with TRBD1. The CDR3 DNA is TGCGCCAGCAGCTTTAGACAGGGGGAATACAATGAGCAGTTCTTC. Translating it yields CASSFRQGEYNEQFF.